This T cell receptor (beta chain) emerged from a study of beta chain features in type 1 diabetes. Study-level findings and limits: VDJ junctions in type 1 diabetes patients carried more deletions and fewer insertions. Moderately but significantly shorter TCRB CDR3s were found in Type 1 diabetes patients in all four CD4+ subsets.

This clone was detected only a few times. Its specificity is not known. Per donor, one heparinised blood draw averaged about 110 mL. Sequencing targeted expressed TCRB transcripts, as all isolated RNA had been reverse transcribed. This table comes from immunoSEQ multiplex PCR, and its TCRdb copy is limited to in-frame clones, with some not included. Of about 160,000 clones in the sample, 8% to 8.5% were seen once. V shed 4 bases and J 5 bases; nucleotides not matched to a gene: 10. Germline CDR1 and CDR2: SEHNR and FQNEAQ (reference sequence). CDR3 length: 16 residues. Input material: central memory CD4+ T cells from blood. The receptor comes from a woman between 18 and 29 years old with type 1 diabetes. This chain joins TRBV7-9 and TRBJ2-7, with 11 bases that match TRBD2. As DNA, the CDR3 is TGTGCCAGCAGCTCCCGACTAGCGGGAAGGGTAAACGAGCAGTACTTC. It yields the protein CASSSRLAGRVNEQYF.